This entry concerns a single T cell receptor beta chain. The antigen is not known. CD45RO-negative cells were positively selected for CCR7, leaving out terminally differentiated effector memory CD45RA+ cells. Each sample came from a Caucasian adult donor living in Nashville, Tennessee. The data were obtained in a study of shared clonotypes between healthy human individuals. The CDR3 runs 16 residues. The germline V gene has CDR1 MNHEY and CDR2 SMNVEV (reference sequence). Between the trimmed V and J ends, which lost 0 bases and 1 base, there was a span of 13 bases. Study-level findings and limits: Only blood underwent sampling, and tissue repertoires likely differ.

Here immunoSEQ multiplex PCR was the method, and the copy in TCRdb shows in-frame clones only, minus some. Of about 1.9 million clones in the sample, 80% to 95% were seen once. V is TRBV27 and J is TRBJ2-7; D unresolved. The TCR comes from a young man in good health. Some clones in this sample may be carry-over from other donors' samples. Specimen: naive CD8+ T cells from PBMCs. Here the CDR3 reads CASSLSSTTISYEQYF. DNA of the CDR3: TGTGCCAGCAGTTTATCTTCTACAACGATATCCTACGAGCAGTACTTC.